The rows below give T cell receptor beta chains drawn from one sample of a study of OX40 agonist ivuxolimab in advanced cancers. The repertoire was sequenced with immunoSEQ multiplex PCR; TCRdb's copy has only in-frame clones and lacks some. This sample has some 63,000 clones, with 85% to 95% found just once. Sequencing used CD4+ or CD8+ T cells sorted from blood, obtained in a trial of the OX40 agonist ivuxolimab. These TCRs come from an adult with an advanced solid tumor such as melanoma, head and neck, liver or kidney cancer. Each CDR3 is given with its conserved first and last residue. The D gene is left open where the match is weak. Size tells how often a clone was seen (once, few, many) or the class of an expanded clone, and some rows leave it out.

D gene	V gene	J gene	CDR3 length	clone size	CDR3 protein	CDR3 DNA
NA	TRBV5-5	TRBJ2-7	12	once	CASSLGLYEQYF	TGTGCCAGCAGCTTAGGTCTTTACGAGCAGTACTTC
NA	TRBV4-3	TRBJ2-3	16	NA	CASSQERPSRTDTQYF	TGCGCCAGCAGCCAAGAGAGGCCTTCTCGGACAGATACGCAGTATTTT
NA	TRBV9	TRBJ2-3	14	NA	CASSVEGRGNTQYF	TGTGCCAGCAGCGTTGAGGGTAGGGGGAATACGCAGTATTTT
NA	TRBV14	TRBJ1-2	14	NA	CASSQDQGYGGYTF	TGTGCCAGCAGCCAAGATCAGGGCTATGGGGGCTACACCTTC
NA	TRBV5-4	TRBJ2-7	13	NA	CASSLFQGGEQYF	TGTGCCAGCAGCTTGTTCCAGGGGGGGGAGCAGTACTTC
TRBD1	TRBV7-3	TRBJ2-7	14	NA	CASSFRDRAYEQYF	TGTGCCAGCAGCTTTCGGGACAGAGCCTACGAGCAGTACTTC
NA	TRBV27	TRBJ1-1	14	NA	CASSFAGAGTEAFF	TGTGCCAGCAGTTTTGCGGGGGCGGGCACTGAAGCTTTCTTT
TRBD1	TRBV2	TRBJ1-3	15	NA	CASRLGTGRGNTIYF	TGTGCCAGCAGACTTGGGACAGGGAGAGGAAACACCATATATTTT
NA	TRBV7-9	TRBJ1-1	15	NA	CASSPRQLPNTEAFF	TGTGCCAGCAGCCCGCGACAGCTCCCGAACACTGAAGCTTTCTTT
NA	TRBV11-3	TRBJ2-7	13	NA	CASSYFTAYEQYF	TGTGCCAGCAGTTATTTCACTGCCTACGAGCAGTACTTC
TRBD2	TRBV2	TRBJ2-7	14	NA	CASRWTSGAYEQYF	TGTGCCAGCCGATGGACTAGCGGGGCCTACGAGCAGTACTTC
NA	TRBV5-1	TRBJ2-6	16	NA	CASSLDYDSGANVLTF	TGCGCCAGCAGCTTGGACTACGACTCTGGGGCCAACGTCCTGACTTTC
NA	TRBV19	TRBJ2-7	13	NA	CASSAGGTYEQYF	TGTGCCAGTAGTGCCGGCGGTACCTACGAGCAGTACTTC
TRBD1	TRBV29-1	TRBJ1-2	12	NA	CSVADREAGYTF	TGCAGCGTGGCCGACAGGGAGGCCGGCTACACCTTC
NA	TRBV20-1	TRBJ1-2	11	NA	CSALGADGYTF	TGCAGTGCTCTGGGAGCGGATGGCTACACCTTC
NA	TRBV18	TRBJ2-7	12	NA	CASSPGGYEQYF	TGTGCCAGCTCACCAGGGGGCTACGAGCAGTACTTC
NA	TRBV7-9	TRBJ2-5	13	NA	CASTPGTIETQYF	TGTGCCAGCACCCCGGGCACCATAGAGACCCAGTACTTC
TRBD2	TRBV7-9	TRBJ2-1	17	NA	CASSSTLTSGRALEQFF	TGTGCCAGCAGCTCGACCTTGACTAGCGGGAGGGCCCTTGAGCAGTTCTTC
NA	TRBV7-9	TRBJ2-5	16	NA	CASSLGVGGHQETQYF	TGTGCCAGCAGCTTAGGGGTCGGGGGGCATCAAGAGACCCAGTACTTC
TRBD2	TRBV6-1	TRBJ2-7	17	once	CASRERGTAGVPYEQYF	TGTGCCAGCAGAGAACGGGGTACAGCGGGAGTACCCTACGAGCAGTACTTC
TRBD1	TRBV9	TRBJ2-3	15	NA	CASGTGTGGTDTQYF	TGTGCCAGCGGGACCGGGACAGGGGGGACAGATACGCAGTATTTT
TRBD2	TRBV6-5	TRBJ2-1	13	once	CASSYRGGARQFF	TGTGCCAGCAGTTACCGGGGGGGAGCGCGTCAGTTCTTC
NA	TRBV6-1	TRBJ1-5	16	NA	CASSEWKLLVNQPQHF	TGTGCCAGCAGTGAATGGAAGTTGTTGGTTAATCAGCCCCAGCATTTT
TRBD2	TRBV7-3	TRBJ2-2	18	NA	CASSTLPGLAGETGELFF	TGTGCCAGCAGCACACTACCGGGACTAGCGGGAGAAACCGGGGAGCTGTTTTTT
TRBD1	TRBV7-9	TRBJ2-5	16	NA	CASSLPDRGVQETQYF	TGTGCCAGCAGCTTACCCGACAGGGGGGTCCAAGAGACCCAGTACTTC
TRBD2	TRBV5-4	TRBJ2-7	17	NA	CASSPPLGTSGPYEQYF	TGTGCCAGCAGCCCTCCATTAGGGACTAGCGGTCCCTACGAGCAGTACTTC
TRBD2	TRBV29-1	TRBJ2-7	17	NA	CSVFFTSGTRGSYEQYF	TGCAGCGTCTTTTTTACTAGCGGGACAAGGGGATCCTACGAGCAGTACTTC
TRBD1	TRBV28	TRBJ2-7	19	NA	CASSSARDRGFDTSYEQYF	TGTGCCAGCAGTTCCGCCCGGGACAGGGGATTCGATACGTCCTACGAGCAGTACTTC
NA	TRBV7-6	TRBJ2-1	15	NA	CASSPLRGGYNEQFF	TGTGCCAGCAGCCCCCTCAGGGGCGGCTACAATGAGCAGTTCTTC
NA	TRBV7-9	TRBJ2-1	12	NA	CASSLVSYEQFF	TGTGCCAGCAGCTTAGTTTCATATGAGCAGTTCTTC
TRBD2	TRBV7-2	TRBJ2-7	16	NA	CASSIVAGEIPYEQYF	TGTGCCAGCAGCATTGTAGCGGGGGAAATTCCCTACGAGCAGTACTTC
NA	TRBV7-9	TRBJ2-3	12	few	CASSLTADTQYF	TGTGCCAGCAGCTTAACAGCAGATACGCAGTATTTT
NA	TRBV19	TRBJ1-2	13	NA	CASNRGGEDGYTF	TGTGCCAGTAACCGAGGGGGAGAAGATGGCTACACCTTC
NA	TRBV21-1	TRBJ2-7	14	NA	CASRGTGRSYEQYF	TGTGCCAGCAGAGGGACAGGTCGCTCCTACGAGCAGTACTTC
TRBD2	TRBV2	TRBJ2-5	15	NA	CASRETGTRQETQYF	TGTGCCAGCAGGGAAACCGGGACTAGGCAAGAGACCCAGTACTTC
TRBD2	TRBV9	TRBJ2-6	19	NA	CASSVDREGRFTGANVLTF	TGTGCCAGCAGCGTAGATCGGGAGGGCCGATTCACTGGGGCCAACGTCCTGACTTTC
NA	TRBV7-9	TRBJ2-7	12	NA	CASSPRTGEQYF	TGTGCCAGCAGCCCAAGGACTGGGGAGCAGTACTTC
TRBD1	TRBV30	TRBJ2-1	15	NA	CAWSEGTGGYNEQFF	TGTGCCTGGAGTGAAGGTACAGGGGGTTACAATGAGCAGTTCTTC
NA	TRBV2	TRBJ2-3	15	NA	CASSEAGTSTDTQYF	TGTGCCAGCAGTGAAGCGGGAACTAGCACAGATACGCAGTATTTT
NA	TRBV10-3	TRBJ2-7	15	NA	CAISETRTDLYEQYF	TGTGCCATCAGTGAGACGCGGACAGATCTTTACGAGCAGTACTTC
NA	TRBV7-2	TRBJ2-1	12	NA	CASSRGWYEQFF	TGTGCCAGCAGCAGGGGTTGGTATGAGCAGTTCTTC
NA	TRBV7-9	TRBJ2-7	14	NA	CASSLARNPYEQYF	TGTGCCAGCAGCTTAGCTAGGAACCCCTACGAGCAGTACTTC
TRBD2	TRBV7-9	TRBJ2-7	19	NA	CASSPGLAGRHGPFYEQYF	TGTGCCAGCAGCCCGGGACTAGCGGGTCGACACGGCCCATTCTACGAGCAGTACTTC
NA	TRBV6-1	TRBJ2-2	15	NA	CASGGNWGASGELFF	TGTGCCAGCGGAGGTAACTGGGGGGCATCCGGGGAGCTGTTTTTT
NA	TRBV6-6	TRBJ2-3	16	NA	CASSFYGASVTDTQYF	TGTGCCAGCAGCTTCTATGGCGCCTCAGTCACAGATACGCAGTATTTT
TRBD2	TRBV5-6	TRBJ2-3	16	NA	CASSLAASGSLGTQYF	TGTGCCAGCAGCTTGGCTGCTAGCGGGAGCCTCGGTACGCAGTATTTT
TRBD1	TRBV4-1	TRBJ1-1	14	NA	CASSSGTGNTEAFF	TGCGCCAGCAGTTCCGGGACAGGTAACACTGAAGCTTTCTTT
NA	TRBV9	TRBJ2-7	15	NA	CASSEGTGITYEQYF	TGTGCCAGCAGCGAGGGTACAGGAATTACCTACGAGCAGTACTTC
TRBD2	TRBV5-4	TRBJ2-7	16	NA	CASSLSVGLASYEQYF	TGTGCCAGCAGCTTGTCTGTTGGACTAGCGAGTTACGAGCAGTACTTC
TRBD2	TRBV12-5	TRBJ2-7	15	NA	CASGLTSVANYEQYF	TGTGCTAGTGGTTTGACTAGCGTCGCGAACTACGAGCAGTACTTC
NA	TRBV12-5	TRBJ1-3	12	NA	CASGLVFGGIYF	TGTGCTAGTGGTTTGGTATTCGGAGGCATATATTTT
NA	TRBV5-4	TRBJ1-2	15	NA	CASSPTGGPRDGYTF	TGTGCCAGCAGCCCCACGGGGGGGCCCCGCGATGGCTACACCTTC